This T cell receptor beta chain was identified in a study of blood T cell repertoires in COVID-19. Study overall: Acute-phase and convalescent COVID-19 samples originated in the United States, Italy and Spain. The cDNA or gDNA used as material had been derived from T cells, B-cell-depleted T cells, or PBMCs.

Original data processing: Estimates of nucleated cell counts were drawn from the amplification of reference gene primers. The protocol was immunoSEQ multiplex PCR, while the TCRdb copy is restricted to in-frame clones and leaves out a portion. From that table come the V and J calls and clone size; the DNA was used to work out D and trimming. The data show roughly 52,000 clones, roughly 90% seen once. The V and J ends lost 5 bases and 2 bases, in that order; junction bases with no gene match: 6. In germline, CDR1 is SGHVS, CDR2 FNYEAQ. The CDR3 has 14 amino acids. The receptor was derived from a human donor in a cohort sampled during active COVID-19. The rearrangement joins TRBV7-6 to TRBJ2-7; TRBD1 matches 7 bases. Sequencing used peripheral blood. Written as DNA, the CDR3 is TGTGCCAGCAGCCCCACCACAGGGGCCTACGAGCAGTACTTC. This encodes CASSPTTGAYEQYF.